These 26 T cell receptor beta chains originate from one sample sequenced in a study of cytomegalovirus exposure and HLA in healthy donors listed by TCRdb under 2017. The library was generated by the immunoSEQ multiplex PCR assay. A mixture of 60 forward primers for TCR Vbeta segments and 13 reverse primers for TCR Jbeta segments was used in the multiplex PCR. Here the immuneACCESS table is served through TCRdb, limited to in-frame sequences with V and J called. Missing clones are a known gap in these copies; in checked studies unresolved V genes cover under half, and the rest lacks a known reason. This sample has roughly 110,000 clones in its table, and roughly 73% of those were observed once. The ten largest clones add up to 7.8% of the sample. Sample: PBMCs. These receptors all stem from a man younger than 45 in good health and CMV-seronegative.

For the CDR3, the DNA is TGTGCCAGCAGCTTAGATTCAGGGGGCACTCAAGAGACCCAGTACTTC. This encodes CASSLDSGGTQETQYF. The chain is built from TRBV7-6 and TRBJ2-5; 8 bases line up with TRBD1. The germline V gene has CDR1 SGHVS and CDR2 FNYEAQ. This CDR3 is 16 amino acids long. Germline trimming cut 1 base from V and 2 bases from J; bases unmatched to any gene: 6.

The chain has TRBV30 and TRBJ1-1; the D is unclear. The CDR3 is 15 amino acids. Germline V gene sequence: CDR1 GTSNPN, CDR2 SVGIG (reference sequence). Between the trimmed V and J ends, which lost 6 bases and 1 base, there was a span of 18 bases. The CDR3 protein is CACSPFGRANTEAFF. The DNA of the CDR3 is TGTGCCTGTTCTCCTTTTGGGCGGGCGAACACTGAAGCTTTCTTT.

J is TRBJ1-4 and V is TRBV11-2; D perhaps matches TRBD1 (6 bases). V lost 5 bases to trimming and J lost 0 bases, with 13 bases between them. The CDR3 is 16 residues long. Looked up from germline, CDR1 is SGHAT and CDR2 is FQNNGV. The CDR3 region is CASSVTGTATNEKLFF. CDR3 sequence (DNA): TGTGCCAGCAGCGTGACAGGAACCGCAACTAATGAAAAACTGTTTTTT. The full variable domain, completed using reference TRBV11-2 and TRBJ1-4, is EAGVAQSPRYKIIEKRQSVAFWCNPISGHATLYWYQQILGQGPKLLIQFQNNGVVDDSQLPKDRFSAERLKGVDSTLKIQPAKLEDSAVYLCASSVTGTATNEKLFFGSGTQLSVL.

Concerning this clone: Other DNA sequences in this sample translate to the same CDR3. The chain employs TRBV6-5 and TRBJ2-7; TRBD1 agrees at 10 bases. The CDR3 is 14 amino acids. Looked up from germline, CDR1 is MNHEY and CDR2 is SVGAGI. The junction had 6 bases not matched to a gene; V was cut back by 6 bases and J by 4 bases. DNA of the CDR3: TGTGCCAGCAGCCCCGGGACAGGGGTGTACGAGCAGTACTTC. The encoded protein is CASSPGTGVYEQYF.

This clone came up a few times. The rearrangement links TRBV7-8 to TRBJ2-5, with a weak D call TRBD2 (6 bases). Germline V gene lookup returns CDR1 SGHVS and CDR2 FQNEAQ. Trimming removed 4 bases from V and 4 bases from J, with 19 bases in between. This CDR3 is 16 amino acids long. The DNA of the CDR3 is TGTGCCAGCAGCTCTACGAGCGGTGGGGGGATAGAGACCCAGTACTTC. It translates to CASSSTSGGGIETQYF.

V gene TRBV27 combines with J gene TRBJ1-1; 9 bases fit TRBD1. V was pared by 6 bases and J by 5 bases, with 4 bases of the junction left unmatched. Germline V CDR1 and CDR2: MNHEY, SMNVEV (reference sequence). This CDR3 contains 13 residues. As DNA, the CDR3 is TGTGCCAGCAGCCAGGGACAGGGAACTGAAGCTTTCTTT. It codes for CASSQGQGTEAFF.

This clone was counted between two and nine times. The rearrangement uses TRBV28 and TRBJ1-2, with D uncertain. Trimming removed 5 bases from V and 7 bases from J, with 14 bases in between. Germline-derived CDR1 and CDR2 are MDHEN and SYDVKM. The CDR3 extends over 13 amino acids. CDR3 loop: CASSLAGRPGYTF. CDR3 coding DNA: TGTGCCAGCAGTCTTGCTGGGAGGCCTGGCTACACCTTC.

CDR3 coding DNA: TGTGCCAGCTCACCACCGGAACCTAGGGGGGGAGAGACCCAGTACTTC. It translates to CASSPPEPRGGETQYF. J is TRBJ2-5 and V is TRBV18; the D gene is possibly TRBD2 (7 bases). This CDR3 has 16 amino acids. Germline CDR1 KGHSH, CDR2 LQKENI. V was shortened by 0 bases and J by 4 bases, with 15 bases between the two germline ends.

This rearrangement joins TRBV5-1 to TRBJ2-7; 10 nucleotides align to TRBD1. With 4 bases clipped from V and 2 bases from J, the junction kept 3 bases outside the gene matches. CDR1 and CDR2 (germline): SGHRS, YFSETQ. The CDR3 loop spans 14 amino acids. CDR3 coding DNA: TGCGCCAGCAGCCAAGGGACAGGGGCCTACGAGCAGTACTTC. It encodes CASSQGTGAYEQYF.

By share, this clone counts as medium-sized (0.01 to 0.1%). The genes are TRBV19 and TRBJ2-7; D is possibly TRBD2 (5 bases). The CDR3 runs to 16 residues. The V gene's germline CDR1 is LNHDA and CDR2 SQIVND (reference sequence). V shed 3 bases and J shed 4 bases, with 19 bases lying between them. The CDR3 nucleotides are TGTGCCAGTAGTATGGAATGGCGGACCAGAGGGTACGAGCAGTACTTC. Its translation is CASSMEWRTRGYEQYF.

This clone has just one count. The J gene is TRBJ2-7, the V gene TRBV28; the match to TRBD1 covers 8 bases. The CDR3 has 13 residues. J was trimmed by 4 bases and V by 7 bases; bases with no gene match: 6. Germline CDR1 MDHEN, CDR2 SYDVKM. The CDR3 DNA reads TGTGCCAGCACTCCGGGACAGGCATACGAGCAGTACTTC. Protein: CASTPGQAYEQYF.

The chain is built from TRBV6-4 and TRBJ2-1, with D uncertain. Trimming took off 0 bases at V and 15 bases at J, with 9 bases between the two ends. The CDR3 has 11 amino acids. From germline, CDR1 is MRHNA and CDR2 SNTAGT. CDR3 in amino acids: CASSDSVSLFF. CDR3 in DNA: TGTGCCAGCAGTGACTCGGTGAGTCTGTTCTTC.

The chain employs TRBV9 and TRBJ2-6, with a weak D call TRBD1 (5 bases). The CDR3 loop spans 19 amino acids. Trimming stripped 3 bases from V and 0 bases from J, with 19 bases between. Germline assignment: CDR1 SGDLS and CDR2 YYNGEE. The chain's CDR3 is CASSDEIGAVGSGANVLTF. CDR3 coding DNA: TGTGCCAGCAGCGACGAAATTGGGGCGGTTGGCTCTGGGGCCAACGTCCTGACTTTC.

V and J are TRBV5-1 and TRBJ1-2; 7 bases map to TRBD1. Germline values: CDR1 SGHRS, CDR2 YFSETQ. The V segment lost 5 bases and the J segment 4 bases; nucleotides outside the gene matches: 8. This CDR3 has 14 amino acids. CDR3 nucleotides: TGCGCCAGCAGTTTCGGGACAGAGCTCTATGGCTACACCTTC. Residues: CASSFGTELYGYTF.

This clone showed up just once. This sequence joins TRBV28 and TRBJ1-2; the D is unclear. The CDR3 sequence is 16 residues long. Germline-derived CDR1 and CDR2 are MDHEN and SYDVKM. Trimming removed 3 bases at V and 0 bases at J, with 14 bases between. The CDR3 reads CASSLSPSFANYGYTF. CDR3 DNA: TGTGCCAGCAGTTTGAGCCCTTCCTTTGCTAACTATGGCTACACCTTC.

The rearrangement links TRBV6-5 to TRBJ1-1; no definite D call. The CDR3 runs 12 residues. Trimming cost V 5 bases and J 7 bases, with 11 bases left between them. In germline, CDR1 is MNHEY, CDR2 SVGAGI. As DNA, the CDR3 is TGTGCCAGCAGTGGCCTGAGGGTTGAAGCTTTCTTT. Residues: CASSGLRVEAFF.

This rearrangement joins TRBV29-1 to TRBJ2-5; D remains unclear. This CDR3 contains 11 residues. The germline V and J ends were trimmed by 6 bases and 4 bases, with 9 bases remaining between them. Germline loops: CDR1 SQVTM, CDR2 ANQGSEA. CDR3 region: CSVTERETQYF. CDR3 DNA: TGCAGCGTCACAGAGAGAGAGACCCAGTACTTC.

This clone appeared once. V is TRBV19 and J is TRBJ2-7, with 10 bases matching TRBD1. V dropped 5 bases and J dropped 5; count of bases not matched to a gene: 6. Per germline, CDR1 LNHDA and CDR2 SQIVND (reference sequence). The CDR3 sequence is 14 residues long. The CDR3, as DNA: TGTGCCAGTAGTGCCTGGACAGGGGGAGACGAGCAGTACTTC. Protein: CASSAWTGGDEQYF.

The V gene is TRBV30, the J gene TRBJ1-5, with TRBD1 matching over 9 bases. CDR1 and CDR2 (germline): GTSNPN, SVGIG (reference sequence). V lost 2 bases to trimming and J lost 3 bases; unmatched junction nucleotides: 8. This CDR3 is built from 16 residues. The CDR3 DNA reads TGTGCCTGGAGTCCCGGGACAGGGTTTCTCAATCAGCCCCAGCATTTT. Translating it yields CAWSPGTGFLNQPQHF.

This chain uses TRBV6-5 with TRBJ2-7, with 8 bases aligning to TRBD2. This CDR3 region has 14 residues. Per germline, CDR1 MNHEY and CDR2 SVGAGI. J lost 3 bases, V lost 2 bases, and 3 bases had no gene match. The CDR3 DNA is TGTGCCAGCAGTTACGGGCGGGAGGACTACGAGCAGTACTTC. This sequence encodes CASSYGREDYEQYF.

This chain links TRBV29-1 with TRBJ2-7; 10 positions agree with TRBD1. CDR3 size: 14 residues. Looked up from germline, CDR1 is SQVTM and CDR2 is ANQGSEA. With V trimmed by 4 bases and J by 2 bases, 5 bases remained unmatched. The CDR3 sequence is CSVGRDRGAYEQYF. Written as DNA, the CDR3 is TGCAGCGTTGGCCGGGACAGGGGAGCCTACGAGCAGTACTTC.

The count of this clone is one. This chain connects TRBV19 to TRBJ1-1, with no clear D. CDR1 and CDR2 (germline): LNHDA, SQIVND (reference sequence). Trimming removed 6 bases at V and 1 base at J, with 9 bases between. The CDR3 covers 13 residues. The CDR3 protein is CASSQRPNTEAFF. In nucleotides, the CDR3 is TGTGCCAGTAGCCAGAGGCCGAACACTGAAGCTTTCTTT.

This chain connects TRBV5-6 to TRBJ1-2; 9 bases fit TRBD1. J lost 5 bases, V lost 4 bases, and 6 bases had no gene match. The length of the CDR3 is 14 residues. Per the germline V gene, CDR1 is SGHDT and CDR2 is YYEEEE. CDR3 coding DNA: TGTGCCAGCAGCCCCGGGACAGGGAATTATGGCTACACCTTC. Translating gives CASSPGTGNYGYTF.

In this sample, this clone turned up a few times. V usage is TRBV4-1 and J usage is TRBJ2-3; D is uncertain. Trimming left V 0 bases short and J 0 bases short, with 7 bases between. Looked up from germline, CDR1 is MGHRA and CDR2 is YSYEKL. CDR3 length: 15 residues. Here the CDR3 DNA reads TGCGCCAGCAGCCAAGACAGATCTAGCACAGATACGCAGTATTTT. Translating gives CASSQDRSSTDTQYF.

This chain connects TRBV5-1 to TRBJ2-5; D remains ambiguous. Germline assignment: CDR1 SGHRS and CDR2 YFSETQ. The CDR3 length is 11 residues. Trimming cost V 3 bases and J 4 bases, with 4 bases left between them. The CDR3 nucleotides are TGCGCCAGCAGCTCATCAGAGACCCAGTACTTC. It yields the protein CASSSSETQYF.

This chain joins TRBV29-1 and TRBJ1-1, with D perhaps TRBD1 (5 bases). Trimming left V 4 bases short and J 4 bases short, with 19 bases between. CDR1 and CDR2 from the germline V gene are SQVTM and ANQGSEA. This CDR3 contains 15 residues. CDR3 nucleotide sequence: TGCAGCGTTGGGGGGGGTTTGATGGTAGGCACTGAAGCTTTCTTT. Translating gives CSVGGGLMVGTEAFF.